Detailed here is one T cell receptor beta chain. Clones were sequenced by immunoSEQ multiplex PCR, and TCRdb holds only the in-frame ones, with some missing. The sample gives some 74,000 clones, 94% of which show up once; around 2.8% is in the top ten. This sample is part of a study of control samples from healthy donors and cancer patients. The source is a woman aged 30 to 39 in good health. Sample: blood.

The CDR3 reads CASTYQNTEAFF. CDR3 DNA sequence: TGTGCCAGTACATACCAGAACACTGAAGCTTTCTTT. The chain is built from TRBV19 and TRBJ1-1, with unresolved D. The germline CDR1 and CDR2 sequences are LNHDA and SQIVND (reference sequence). This CDR3 has 12 residues. Trimming stripped 7 bases from V and 1 base from J, with 7 bases between.